What follows is one TCR beta chain and its context. The record originates from a study of T cell responses to AZD1222 COVID-19 vaccine. The CDR3 covers 15 residues. The germline CDR1 and CDR2 sequences are LNHDA and SQIVND (reference sequence). V lost 7 bases to trimming and J lost 7 bases, with 22 bases between them. Sequenced by immunoSEQ multiplex PCR; TCRdb stores in-frame clones only, minus some. The sample includes over 95,000 clones, roughly 90% of them seen just once. The sample was peripheral blood, taken on day 0 of AZD1222 vaccination. The source is an adult in good health. This chain uses TRBV19 with TRBJ1-1; the D is unclear. The CDR3 reads CASKTRATFGFEAFF. The CDR3 DNA is TGTGCCAGTAAAACCCGCGCGACGTTCGGTTTTGAAGCTTTCTTT.